A selection of T cell receptor beta chains follows, all from one sample in a study of CXCR3-negative and CXCR3-positive naive CD8 T cells. After re-calling the 5' RACE reads, TCRdb lists one entry per CDR3 protein, DNA absent. The listing contains 100,000 to 150,000 distinct CDR3 sequences. The specimen was naive CXCR3- CD8+ T cells from blood. The origin of the receptors is a human donor in good health. Some clones in this sample may be carry-over from other donors' samples. CDR3s include the opening cysteine and the closing phenylalanine or tryptophan.

cdr3_aa	j_call	v_call
CASTVSGVIGNEQFF	TRBJ2-1	TRBV9
CASIGREFTDTQYF	TRBJ2-3	TRBV28
CASSERLAGGYSTDTQYF	TRBJ2-3	TRBV2
CASSFSSGDGYEQYF	TRBJ2-7	TRBV28
CASSSFMEWNTGELFF	TRBJ2-2	TRBV5-5
CSASRVRTGRGNEQFF	TRBJ2-1	TRBV20-1
CSAREDRDSNTANTGELFF	TRBJ2-2	TRBV20-1
CASSRRGASSNEQFF	TRBJ2-1	TRBV5-6
CSVGDRVYEQYF	TRBJ2-7	TRBV29-1
CSARRLSSYEQYF	TRBJ2-7	TRBV20-1
CASSRGQPEGQETQYF	TRBJ2-5	TRBV28
CASSLASTSTDTQYF	TRBJ2-3	TRBV11-2
CTSSEGHRSGGPLGTDTQYF	TRBJ2-3	TRBV2
CASRGSGRAPDTQYF	TRBJ2-3	TRBV12-3/TRBV12-4
CSVWTSGERSYNEQFF	TRBJ2-1	TRBV20-1
CASSTGQGLNTEAFF	TRBJ1-1	TRBV5-1
CASSRLQAQHF	TRBJ1-5	TRBV28
CATSDSRTSYTGELFF	TRBJ2-2	TRBV24-1
CASSQDAGLAVRGEQYF	TRBJ2-7	TRBV3-1
CSARDQETQYF	TRBJ2-5	TRBV20-1
CASSFAGKSYEQYF	TRBJ2-7	TRBV28
CSARDASGEDYEQYF	TRBJ2-7	TRBV20-1
CASSADQGANYGYTF	TRBJ1-2	TRBV7-9
CSVETNSYEQYF	TRBJ2-7	TRBV29-1
CSARPRRGPYNEQFF	TRBJ2-1	TRBV20-1
CASSLSGPGEQYF	TRBJ2-7	TRBV12-3/TRBV12-4
CASSQVEGADSGELFF	TRBJ2-2	TRBV4-3
CASSPTYFYEQYF	TRBJ2-7	TRBV18
CASSHVPNTGELFF	TRBJ2-2	TRBV3-1
CASSLFTGEETQYF	TRBJ2-5	TRBV11-2
CASSLTVNTEAFF	TRBJ1-1	TRBV7-9
CASSFRDGQETQYF	TRBJ2-5	TRBV27
CASSEASTGEETQYF	TRBJ2-5	TRBV6-1
CASRGEWSSYEQYF	TRBJ2-7	TRBV5-1
CASSLASTDTQYF	TRBJ2-3	TRBV12-3/TRBV12-4
CASSQERLTYNEQFF	TRBJ2-1	TRBV4-2
CASSYQSDSSFYGEQFF	TRBJ2-1	TRBV11-2
CASSQERGPSEQFF	TRBJ2-1	TRBV4-1
CASSRGQGALNEQFF	TRBJ2-1	TRBV28
CSARVLPRTGNVPLKPDTQYF	TRBJ2-3	TRBV20-1
CASSLVAWGAQETQYF	TRBJ2-5	TRBV7-8
CASSITIQGYEQYF	TRBJ2-7	TRBV6-5
CASSPHKYVKDEKLFF	TRBJ1-4	TRBV7-9
CASSSVNTGEQFF	TRBJ2-1	TRBV7-9
CASSLSAGGALNEQFF	TRBJ2-1	TRBV27
CASSIDLVEIFF	TRBJ1-1	TRBV19
CASSQMGGTDTQYF	TRBJ2-3	TRBV4-1
CASSFRSGGYTGELFF	TRBJ2-2	TRBV5-1
CATSEPTMDTQYF	TRBJ2-3	TRBV24-1
CASSLVGELGLAGGSSYNEQFF	TRBJ2-1	TRBV5-1
CASSLEGIESHEQFF	TRBJ2-1	TRBV7-8
CASSLIAGGGETQYF	TRBJ2-5	TRBV7-3
CASSLWAGGFYEQYF	TRBJ2-7	TRBV5-6
CSVEDQGSGVPGGELFF	TRBJ2-2	TRBV29-1
CASSEGTAQETQYF	TRBJ2-5	TRBV12-3/TRBV12-4